This T cell receptor beta chain was profiled in a study of long-term antiretroviral therapy in people with HIV. They ran version v3.0 of the immunoSEQ assay at survey level. The data were produced by immunoSEQ multiplex PCR, yet TCRdb's version contains in-frame clones alone and is incomplete. The data contain 15,000 to 20,000 clones, 79% of them singletons. Every donor contributed at least one pre-ART and at least two post-ART PBMC samples. V lost 3 bases and J 0 bases, leaving 7 bases between the germline ends. CDR1 and CDR2 (germline): GTSNPN, SVGIG (reference sequence). The CDR3 covers 13 residues.

This sequence originates from a man in his thirties or forties with HIV. This sequence joins TRBV30 and TRBJ2-3; D gene unclear. The specimen comprised unsorted PBMCs, sampled at the start of antiretroviral therapy. DNA for the CDR3: TGTGCCTGGAGATTTTCTAGCACAGATACGCAGTATTTT. Residues: CAWRFSSTDTQYF.